Below are 29 T cell receptor beta chains sequenced from a single sample in a study of early T cells in non-severe SARS-CoV-2 infection (dated by TCRdb to the early 2020s). The method behind the library was 5' RACE. TCRdb lists the instrument as NextSeq 500. TCRdb took the public reads, trimmed them with fastp at Q25, ran MiXCR for clone calling and kept in-frame beta chains. Every CDR3 protein is listed once, alongside the most common genes and DNA of its rows. The sample table lists tens of thousands of distinct CDR3 sequences, approximately 16% of them with a count of one. The top ten clones comprise just over 5% of the sample. The specimen was whole blood, collected at baseline. The receptors stem from an adult who was a healthcare worker with PCR-confirmed SARS-CoV-2 infection or an uninfected control (not recorded which).

The sample holds a few counts of this clonotype. The J gene is TRBJ2-3, the V gene TRBV24-1, with 11 positions matching TRBD1. Trimming at V came to 9 bases and at J to 5 bases, leaving 3 bases not matched to a gene. The length of the CDR3 is 13 residues. Germline V gives CDR1 KGHDR, CDR2 SFDVKD. This CDR3 reads CATGQGAIDTQYF. The CDR3 nucleotides are TGTGCCACCGGACAGGGGGCTATAGATACGCAGTATTTT.

This clonotype was counted many times. The V and J genes are TRBV7-6 and TRBJ2-5; TRBD2 aligns across 8 bases. CDR3 length equals 13 residues. Germline lookup yields CDR1 SGHVS and CDR2 FNYEAQ. V shed 5 bases, J shed 9 bases, and the junction held 8 bases outside the gene matches. The CDR3 loop reads CASSPGGGPAQYF. CDR3 DNA: TGTGCCAGCAGCCCCGGGGGGGGTCCTGCCCAGTACTTC.

The chain is built from TRBV5-4 and TRBJ2-7; 7 nucleotides match TRBD2. The germline CDR1 and CDR2 sequences are SGHNT and YYREEE (reference sequence). After removal of 0 bases from V and 2 bases from J, the junction contained 5 bases not matched to a gene. The CDR3 is 15 residues long. Here the CDR3 reads CASSLEVAGPYEQYF. In DNA form, the CDR3 reads TGTGCCAGCAGCTTGGAGGTAGCGGGTCCCTACGAGCAGTACTTC.

This clonotype was seen only a few times. This chain uses TRBV19 with TRBJ1-2, with D unresolved. The length of the CDR3 is 14 residues. Germline CDR1 is LNHDA and CDR2 is SQIVND (reference sequence). V was trimmed by 3 bases and J by 0 bases, leaving 8 bases between them. The CDR3 reads CASSIGNANYGYTF. In DNA form, the CDR3 reads TGTGCCAGTAGTATCGGAAACGCTAACTATGGCTACACCTTC.

Only a few counts were recorded for this clonotype. The V and J genes are TRBV10-3 and TRBJ2-7; perhaps D is TRBD1 or TRBD2 (5 bases each). The V end was cut by 10 bases, the J end by 6 bases, with 16 bases between. In germline, CDR1 is ENHRY, CDR2 SYGVKD. This CDR3 is built from 12 residues. In nucleotides, the CDR3 is TGTGCCACCAGGGTTATTGAGGGCGAGCAGTACTTC. Its protein is CATRVIEGEQYF.

This clonotype was observed a handful of times. The gene calls are TRBV7-2 and TRBJ2-7; TRBD2 might be the D (5 bases). Germline V gene data show CDR1 as SGHTA and CDR2 as FQGNSA. Trimming left V 5 bases short and J 0 bases short, with 11 bases between. The CDR3 has 14 residues. The CDR3 region has the DNA TGTGCCAGCAGCCAGCGGACTTACTCCTACGAGCAGTACTTC. This gives the protein CASSQRTYSYEQYF.

V gene TRBV12-3 or TRBV12-4 combines with J gene TRBJ1-5; D unclear. Trimming removed 2 bases from V and 7 bases from J, with 6 bases in between. The CDR3 extends over 12 amino acids. The CDR3 is CASSLLTQPQHF. CDR3 coding DNA: TGTGCCAGCAGTTTACTGACCCAGCCCCAGCATTTT.

This chain connects TRBV12-3 or TRBV12-4 to TRBJ2-1; no reliable D call. V was shortened by 6 bases and J by 4 bases, with 13 bases between the two germline ends. The CDR3 runs 14 residues. The chain's CDR3 is CASRWRLGYNEQFF. The DNA for the CDR3 is TGTGCCAGCAGGTGGCGGCTCGGGTACAATGAGCAGTTCTTC.

In its sample, this clonotype was seen many times. This chain connects TRBV20-1 to TRBJ2-1; 14 nucleotides match TRBD2. The junction had 6 bases not matched to a gene; V was cut back by 0 bases and J by 11 bases. Germline values: CDR1 DFQATT, CDR2 SNEGSKA (reference sequence). This CDR3 region has 15 residues. The CDR3 region is CSARDGTSGRPKQFF. In DNA, the CDR3 is TGCAGTGCTAGAGATGGGACTAGCGGGAGACCTAAGCAGTTCTTC.

This clonotype occurred a few times. V gene TRBV18 combines with J gene TRBJ2-7; weak D call: TRBD2 (6 bases). Per germline, CDR1 KGHSH and CDR2 LQKENI. The V gene lost 2 bases and the J gene lost 2 bases, with 13 bases spanning the gap. The CDR3 has 15 amino acids. CDR3 in amino acids: CASSPEASAAYEQYF. The CDR3 region has the DNA TGTGCCAGCTCACCAGAGGCTAGCGCGGCCTACGAGCAGTACTTC.

The chain recombines TRBV12-3 or TRBV12-4 with TRBJ2-1; D ambiguous. Trimming took off 0 bases at V and 8 bases at J, with 8 bases between the two ends. The length of the CDR3 is 13 residues. The CDR3 loop reads CASSLARRYEQFF. The CDR3 coding sequence is TGTGCCAGCAGTTTAGCACGAAGGTATGAGCAGTTCTTC.

The sample holds a few counts of this clonotype. The rearrangement joins TRBV5-1 to TRBJ2-1, with 11 bases fitting TRBD1. Germline CDR1 SGHRS, CDR2 YFSETQ. Losses at the gene ends were 7 bases for V and 7 bases for J; bases not matched to a gene: 7. The CDR3 is 14 residues long. CDR3 protein: CASGQGASTNEQFF. The CDR3 DNA sequence: TGCGCCAGCGGACAGGGGGCGAGCACGAATGAGCAGTTCTTC.

This chain connects TRBV12-3 or TRBV12-4 to TRBJ1-1; D gene ambiguous. The CDR3 is 13 amino acids. Trimming took 4 bases from V and 0 from J, leaving 6 bases between them. The CDR3 nucleotides are TGTGCCAGCAGTTCCCTGATGAACACTGAAGCTTTCTTT. Translated, it gives CASSSLMNTEAFF.

The CDR3 DNA sequence: TGTGCCAGCTCCTTCGACGGCGGGCTCGACGAGCAGTACTTC. It codes for CASSFDGGLDEQYF. The rearrangement uses TRBV2 and TRBJ2-7; D possibly corresponds to TRBD2 (5 bases). The CDR3 consists of 14 residues. V lost 8 bases and J lost 5, with 19 bases in between. Per the germline V gene, CDR1 is SNHLY and CDR2 is FYNNEI.

This clonotype was observed at least ten times. The rearrangement links TRBV7-9 to TRBJ2-3, with D possibly being TRBD2 (6 bases). The V end lost 4 bases, the J end lost 5 bases, and 13 bases lay between the germline ends. From germline, CDR1 is SEHNR and CDR2 FQNEAQ (reference sequence). The CDR3 has 14 amino acids. CDR3 sequence reads: CASSSKAGIDTQYF. In DNA, the CDR3 is TGTGCCAGCAGCTCAAAGGCGGGGATAGATACGCAGTATTTT.

The chain recombines TRBV28 with TRBJ2-1, with 8 nucleotides matching TRBD2. Germline CDR1 reads MDHEN; CDR2 reads SYDVKM. Trimming removed 3 bases from V and 8 bases from J; junction bases left unmatched: 6. The CDR3 loop spans 14 amino acids. CDR3 protein: CASSLGLGVDEQFF. CDR3 nucleotide sequence: TGTGCCAGCAGTTTGGGACTAGGAGTCGATGAGCAGTTCTTC.

This clonotype was seen repeatedly, ten times or more. The V gene is TRBV7-9, the J gene TRBJ2-1; TRBD1 matches 7 bases. Germline V gene data show CDR1 as SEHNR and CDR2 as FQNEAQ (reference sequence). Trimming removed 5 bases from V and 8 bases from J; junction bases left unmatched: 9. CDR3 length equals 14 residues. The CDR3 region is CASSPGTARDEQFF. The CDR3 DNA reads TGTGCCAGCAGCCCCGGGACAGCCAGGGATGAGCAGTTCTTC.

This clonotype was detected only a few times. J is TRBJ2-1 and V is TRBV4-1; D possibly corresponds to TRBD2 (5 bases). Trimming pared 8 bases from V and 6 bases from J, leaving 14 bases between. Germline CDR1 reads MGHRA; CDR2 reads YSYEKL. This CDR3 contains 13 residues. The CDR3: CASGDYTGNEQFF. The CDR3, as DNA: TGCGCCAGCGGAGACTACACCGGCAATGAGCAGTTCTTC.

The CDR3 DNA follows: TGTGCCAGCAGCAACAGGGAGTACACTGAAGCTTTCTTT. It encodes CASSNREYTEAFF. The chain is built from TRBV11-2 and TRBJ1-1, with TRBD1 as a possible D gene (6 bases). Between the trimmed V and J ends, which lost 5 bases and 3 bases, there was a span of 10 bases. Germline-derived CDR1 and CDR2 are SGHAT and FQNNGV. The CDR3 length is 13 residues.

The chain joins TRBV27 to TRBJ2-7; D possibly corresponds to TRBD2 (6 bases). The CDR3 length is 14 residues. The V gene lost 2 bases and the J gene lost 3 bases, with 11 bases spanning the gap. Per the germline V gene, CDR1 is MNHEY and CDR2 is SMNVEV (reference sequence). This chain's CDR3 is CASSLGAGYYEQYF. The DNA for the CDR3 is TGTGCCAGCAGTTTAGGGGCGGGATACTACGAGCAGTACTTC.

This clonotype was observed a few times. The chain joins TRBV28 to TRBJ2-5; 10 bases align to TRBD2. Germline values: CDR1 MDHEN, CDR2 SYDVKM. The CDR3 totals 16 residues. With V trimmed by 9 bases and J by 2 bases, 12 bases remained unmatched. CDR3 DNA: TGTGCCAGTCGAACCCCTAGCGGGAGTCGACAAGAGACCCAGTACTTC. As protein: CASRTPSGSRQETQYF.

This rearrangement joins TRBV10-3 to TRBJ1-2; TRBD1 might be the D (6 bases). Looked up from germline, CDR1 is ENHRY and CDR2 is SYGVKD. V was pared by 2 bases and J by 4 bases, with 14 bases between. The CDR3 spans 15 residues. The CDR3 protein is CAISELEQGFYGYTF. CDR3 coding DNA: TGTGCCATCAGTGAGCTCGAACAGGGATTCTATGGCTACACCTTC.

The chain is built from TRBV5-1 and TRBJ2-7; TRBD2 agrees at 9 bases. The V gene's germline CDR1 is SGHRS and CDR2 YFSETQ. CDR3 length: 15 amino acids. V was pared by 4 bases and J by 2 bases, with 7 bases of the junction left unmatched. The CDR3 is CASSTGTSIPYEQYF. The CDR3 DNA reads as TGCGCCAGCAGCACGGGGACTAGCATCCCCTACGAGCAGTACTTC.

This rearrangement joins TRBV9 to TRBJ2-3; D is possibly TRBD1 (6 bases). The V gene's germline CDR1 is SGDLS and CDR2 YYNGEE. V lost 4 bases to trimming and J lost 4 bases, with 10 bases between them. The CDR3 totals 13 residues. The CDR3 loop is CASSKTGADTQYF. The CDR3 coding sequence is TGTGCCAGCAGCAAGACAGGCGCAGATACGCAGTATTTT.

This clonotype was seen more than once but under ten times. J is TRBJ2-6 and V is TRBV10-3; possible D gene TRBD2, 6 bases. The V gene's germline CDR1 is ENHRY and CDR2 SYGVKD. The CDR3 is made up of 17 amino acids. Trimming removed 5 bases from V and 4 bases from J, with 18 bases in between. The CDR3, as DNA: TGTGCCATCAGTCCTCGGAGGGGTCCGGACGGGGCCAACGTCCTGACTTTC. This sequence encodes CAISPRRGPDGANVLTF.

V gene TRBV9 combines with J gene TRBJ2-5; the match to TRBD1 covers 7 bases. The germline CDR1 and CDR2 sequences are SGDLS and YYNGEE. After removal of 2 bases from V and 2 bases from J, the junction contained 3 bases not matched to a gene. The length of the CDR3 is 14 residues. CDR3 sequence (DNA): TGTGCCAGCAGCGTGGGACAGATACAAGAGACCCAGTACTTC. Residues: CASSVGQIQETQYF.

This clonotype turned up a few times. V and J are TRBV11-2 and TRBJ2-7; 10 bases match TRBD2. There are 16 residues in the CDR3. Germline values: CDR1 SGHAT, CDR2 FQNNGV. The J segment lost 0 bases and the V segment lost 5 bases, leaving 7 bases of the junction unmatched. The CDR3 nucleotides read TGTGCCAGCAGCCCCGGACTAGCGGAGAGCTCCTACGAGCAGTACTTC. Translating it yields CASSPGLAESSYEQYF.

V and J are TRBV6-1 and TRBJ2-7, with D tentatively TRBD1 (6 bases). Per germline, CDR1 MNHNS and CDR2 SASEGT. Trimming pared 2 bases from V and 2 bases from J, leaving 13 bases between. The CDR3 spans 15 residues. The CDR3 coding sequence is TGTGCCAGCAGTGAAAGGTACAGGGCCGCCTACGAGCAGTACTTC. Translated: CASSERYRAAYEQYF.

This chain uses TRBV30 with TRBJ2-1, with TRBD2 matching 11 bases. After removal of 1 base from V and 6 bases from J, the junction contained 2 bases not matched to a gene. This CDR3 comprises 14 residues. Germline-derived CDR1 and CDR2 are GTSNPN and SVGIG (reference sequence). CDR3 DNA: TGTGCCTGGAGTGCCGGACTAGCGGGCAATGAGCAGTTCTTC. It yields the protein CAWSAGLAGNEQFF.